This T cell receptor (beta chain) is drawn from a study of T cell responses to AZD1222 COVID-19 vaccine. Findings and caveats of the study: Rises in breadth and depth of Spike-specific TCRs came after two AZD1222 doses. Possibly, clonal diversity was underestimated; donors were largely white British and included more females. As reported, nearly half of all spike-specific TCRs target variant regions that are unmutated. At baseline, just five or six AZD1222 recipients tested seropositive.

Trimming stripped 3 bases from V and 5 bases from J, with 16 bases between. Per the germline V gene, CDR1 is LGHNA and CDR2 is YNFKEQ. The CDR3 has 16 amino acids. Produced via immunoSEQ multiplex PCR; TCRdb's table is partial and in-frame only. The data contain 100,000 to 150,000 clones, approximately 92% of them singletons. As for this clone: Its antigen is not identified.

Sequenced here: peripheral blood, sampled on day 0 of AZD1222 vaccination. The V and J genes are TRBV4-2 and TRBJ2-2; weak D call: TRBD1 (6 bases). The clonotype was recovered from an adult in good health. The CDR3 sequence: CASSQPSGTTTGELFF. The CDR3 DNA sequence: TGTGCCAGCAGCCAGCCCTCCGGGACAACAACCGGGGAGCTGTTTTTT.